This paragraph reports one T cell receptor (beta chain). Its specificity is not known. This entry is derived from a study of siplizumab effects on memory and regulatory T cells. General study findings and limits: With siplizumab, Treg-derived clones averaged about 71% of mappable alloreactive CD4+ clones, versus about 25% in controls. Memory cells that were CD4+ and unstimulated gave rise to alloreactive sequences, which siplizumab significantly reduced. An assignable phenotype, naive or memory, was missing from roughly 77-94% of proliferating CD4+ or CD8+ clones.

Per sample, 100,000 or so TCR templates underwent assay. Assay: immunoSEQ multiplex PCR; the TCRdb copy retains only in-frame clones and omits some. The sample lists tens of thousands of clones, around four fifths occurring once. Between the trimmed V and J ends, which lost 4 bases and 3 bases, there was a span of 8 bases. The CDR3 runs 14 residues. Germline loops: CDR1 SGHRS, CDR2 YFSETQ. The TCR sequence derives from a human donor in good health. The source material was memory CD4+ T cells sorted from blood. This sequence joins TRBV5-1 and TRBJ1-6, with D perhaps TRBD1 (5 bases). Here the CDR3 reads CASSMTVYNSPLHF. DNA of the CDR3: TGCGCCAGCAGCATGACAGTCTATAATTCACCCCTCCACTTT.